What follows are 29 T cell receptor beta chains derived from one specimen sequenced in a study of CD8+CD57+ T cells in acquired aplastic anemia. Genomic DNA, serving as template, underwent TCR beta VDJ and CDR3 profiling. TCRdb reprocessed the reads via MiXCR and lists one record per CDR3 protein. Of more than 150,000 distinct CDR3 sequences in the sample, approximately 44% are singletons; the top ten hold 3.2%. CD8+CD57+ cell expansion had been shown by flow cytometry in patients chosen for sequencing. The sequencing sample was made of sorted CD4+, CD8+, or CD8+CD57+ T cells (not recorded which) from PBMCs. The receptor set was obtained from a human donor with aplastic anemia.

Details on this clonotype: One base away lies a much larger clone, so this may be a sequencing read error. The chain recombines TRBV10-3 with TRBJ2-7, with D perhaps matching TRBD1 or TRBD2 (6 bases each). The CDR3 totals 14 residues. The germline V gene has CDR1 ENHRY and CDR2 SYGVKD. In DNA form, the CDR3 reads TGTGCCACCCGACCGTCTGGGGGGCCCTACAAGCAGTACGTC. It is translated as CATRPSGGPYKQYV.

Notes on this clonotype: This may stem from a read error, because a much larger clone lies one nucleotide away. V usage is TRBV9 and J usage is TRBJ2-1, with 9 bases that match TRBD2. Germline loops: CDR1 SGDLS, CDR2 YYNGEE. V shed 2 bases and J 4 bases; nucleotides not matched to a gene: 7. This CDR3 is built from 16 residues. CDR3 region: CASSVRASGTYNEQFF. CDR3 DNA sequence: TGTGCCAGCAGCGTTAGGGCTAGCGGGACTTACAATGAGCAGTTCTTC.

V is TRBV5-1 and J is TRBJ1-1; a possible D gene is TRBD1 (6 bases). Germline CDR1 is SGHRS and CDR2 is YFSETQ. V was shortened by 5 bases and J by 0 bases, with 14 bases between the two germline ends. This CDR3 is built from 15 residues. Here the CDR3 DNA reads TGCGCCAGCAGAGTAACACAGGGACTGAACACTGAAGCTTTCTTT. Protein: CASRVTQGLNTEAFF.

The CDR3 here is CASTAGPNSPLHF. In DNA, the CDR3 is TGTGCCAGCACCGCGGGACCTAATTCACCCCTCCACTTT. The chain is built from TRBV25-1 and TRBJ1-6; D is perhaps TRBD1 (5 bases). The CDR3 sequence is 13 residues long. Looked up from germline, CDR1 is MGHDK and CDR2 is SYGVNS. V gave up 7 bases and J gave up 6 bases, with 10 bases separating them.

This clonotype was seen more than once but under ten times. The chain recombines TRBV25-1 with TRBJ2-6, with D perhaps being TRBD1 or TRBD2 (5 bases each). The CDR3 is 17 residues long. Germline lookup yields CDR1 MGHDK and CDR2 SYGVNS. Trimming removed 1 base at V and 0 bases at J, with 10 bases between. This chain's CDR3 is CASSEWGRNSGANVLTF. CDR3 DNA sequence: TGTGCCAGCAGTGAATGGGGACGGAACTCTGGGGCCAACGTCCTGACTTTC.

The V and J genes are TRBV7-6 and TRBJ2-3; 10 nucleotides agree with TRBD2. This CDR3 has 15 residues. Germline CDR1 and CDR2: SGHVS and FNYEAQ. With 5 bases clipped from V and 1 base from J, the junction kept 3 bases outside the gene matches. The CDR3 region is CASSATSGGTDTQYF. CDR3 sequence (DNA): TGTGCCAGCAGCGCCACTAGCGGGGGCACAGATACGCAGTATTTT. Together with reference TRBV7-6 and TRBJ2-3, the CDR3 gives the full variable domain: GAGVSQSPRYKVTKRGQDVALRCDPISGHVSLYWYRQALGQGPEFLTYFNYEAQQDKSGLPNDRFSAERPEGSISTLTIQRTEQRDSAMYRCASSATSGGTDTQYFGPGTRLTVL.

This clonotype came up a few times. The gene calls are TRBV2 and TRBJ1-2; 7 positions agree with TRBD1. Germline V gene data show CDR1 as SNHLY and CDR2 as FYNNEI. The CDR3 contains 15 residues. With 5 bases clipped from V and 2 bases from J, the junction kept 8 bases outside the gene matches. The CDR3 region is CASSYGTDLNYGYTF. Here the CDR3 DNA reads TGTGCCAGCAGTTACGGGACAGACCTAAACTATGGCTACACCTTC.

There are many counts of this clonotype. The J gene is TRBJ2-7, the V gene TRBV27; 11 bases match TRBD1. Germline CDR1 reads MNHEY; CDR2 reads SMNVEV (reference sequence). V was pared by 8 bases and J by 5 bases, with 14 bases of the junction left unmatched. The CDR3 length is 16 residues. The CDR3 reads CASRPRGTGGIHEQYF. The CDR3 nucleotides read TGTGCCAGCCGACCCCGGGGGACAGGGGGAATCCACGAGCAGTACTTC.

The chain has TRBV10-1 and TRBJ2-7, with a tentative D call TRBD2 (5 bases). Germline V CDR1 and CDR2: WNHNN, SYGVQD (reference sequence). The CDR3 has 14 amino acids. V lost 3 bases to trimming and J lost 2 bases, with 11 bases between them. The CDR3 region has the DNA TGCGCCAGCAGTGATGGCGGGCCCCCCTACGAGCAGTACTTC. As protein: CASSDGGPPYEQYF.

This rearrangement joins TRBV6-1 to TRBJ1-3, with 8 bases that match TRBD1. Germline values: CDR1 MNHNS, CDR2 SASEGT. Unmatched junction bases numbered 9, after V lost 5 bases and J lost 0 bases. The CDR3 spans 17 residues. Here the CDR3 DNA reads TGTGCCAGCAGTTCCGGGACAGGTCGTTCCTCTGGAAACACCATATATTTT. This codes for CASSSGTGRSSGNTIYF.

A few counts support this clonotype. This chain connects TRBV12-3 or TRBV12-4 to TRBJ1-2, with D uncertain. V lost 2 bases and J 8 bases, leaving 18 bases between the germline ends. CDR3 length equals 15 residues. CDR3 DNA: TGTGCCAGCAGTTTACCAAGGGCCTGGGCGGGGGGCTACACCTTC. Translation: CASSLPRAWAGGYTF.

This clonotype has a count of ten or more. V usage is TRBV7-9 and J usage is TRBJ1-1; unclear D gene. Trimming removed 5 bases from V and 10 bases from J, with 17 bases in between. The CDR3 has 13 amino acids. Germline V gene sequence: CDR1 SEHNR, CDR2 FQNEAQ (reference sequence). The CDR3 region has the DNA TGTGCCAGCAGCGTAACAGCCCGTGACGGAGCTTTCTTT. This gives the protein CASSVTARDGAFF. The entire variable domain, with the rest obtained from reference TRBV7-9 and TRBJ1-1, is as follows: DTGVSQNPRHKITKRGQNVTFRCDPISEHNRLYWYRQTLGQGPEFLTYFQNEAQLEKSRLLSDRFSAERPKGSFSTLEIQRTEQGDSAMYLCASSVTARDGAFFGQGTRLTVV.

The V gene is TRBV25-1, the J gene TRBJ2-3; 10 bases map to TRBD2. CDR1 and CDR2 (germline): MGHDK, SYGVNS. V lost 6 bases to trimming and J lost 4 bases; unmatched junction nucleotides: 7. The CDR3 spans 15 residues. CDR3: CASRLSGGVADTQYF. The CDR3, as DNA: TGTGCCAGCAGGTTAAGCGGGGGGGTCGCAGATACGCAGTATTTT.

This clonotype has a handful of counts. A read error may account for a junction end that differs from germline. The chain combines TRBV24-1 with TRBJ2-5; tentative D call: TRBD2 (5 bases). CDR1 and CDR2 from the germline V gene are KGHDR and SFDVKD. The CDR3 has 13 amino acids. CDR3: CATSDTGKETQYF. The CDR3 DNA reads as TGTGCCACTAGTGATACGGGGAAAGAGACCCAGTACTTC.

This clonotype was observed many times. This rearrangement joins TRBV20-1 to TRBJ1-1; D perhaps matches TRBD1 (6 bases). The germline CDR1 and CDR2 sequences are DFQATT and SNEGSKA (reference sequence). V was clipped by 5 bases and J by 5 bases, with 12 bases between them. The CDR3 runs 12 residues. The CDR3 spells CSASEGGTEAFF. The CDR3 DNA sequence: TGCAGTGCTTCGGAAGGGGGAACTGAAGCTTTCTTT.

The rearrangement links TRBV29-1 to TRBJ1-2, with D possibly TRBD1 on 5 matching bases. The V end was cut by 3 bases, the J end by 1 base, with 18 bases between. The CDR3 totals 16 residues. Germline-derived CDR1 and CDR2 are SQVTM and ANQGSEA. Here the CDR3 DNA reads TGCAGCGTTGAGGTTCCCCGGCAGGGACTTAACTATGGCTACACCTTC. Translated: CSVEVPRQGLNYGYTF. Supplemented by reference TRBV29-1 and TRBJ1-2, the full variable domain reads SAVISQKPSRDICQRGTSLTIQCQVDSQVTMMFWYRQQPGQSLTLIATANQGSEATYESGFVIDKFPISRPNLTFSTLTVSNMSPEDSSIYLCSVEVPRQGLNYGYTFGSGTRLTVV.

V is TRBV9 and J is TRBJ1-3, with 8 nucleotides matching TRBD1. Trimming took 4 bases from V and 1 from J; bases not matched to a gene: 4. The CDR3 loop spans 15 amino acids. The germline V gene encodes CDR1 SGDLS and CDR2 YYNGEE. DNA for the CDR3: TGTGCCAGCAGCACCCGGACAGGGTCTGGAAACACCATATATTTT. Its translation: CASSTRTGSGNTIYF.

To note about this clonotype: A read error is possible here, since a much larger clone lies one base away. The chain uses TRBV7-9 and TRBJ1-6; D not certain. Germline V gene lookup returns CDR1 SEHNR and CDR2 FQNEAQ (reference sequence). There are 14 residues in the CDR3. Trimming took 4 bases from V and 6 from J, leaving 10 bases between them. In nucleotides, the CDR3 is TGTGCCAGCAGCTCGGACTCCAGTAATTCACCCCTCCACTTT. Its translation is CASSSDSSNSPLHF.

The rearrangement uses TRBV11-2 and TRBJ2-1, with TRBD2 as a possible D gene (5 bases). Trimming took off 4 bases at V and 8 bases at J, with 15 bases between the two ends. This CDR3 has 14 amino acids. Germline lookup yields CDR1 SGHAT and CDR2 FQNNGV. The CDR3: CASSSPLAVDEQFF. The CDR3 DNA is TGTGCCAGCAGCTCTCCGCTAGCTGTGGATGAGCAGTTCTTC.

This clonotype has only a few counts. This chain connects TRBV25-1 to TRBJ1-5; D is uncertain. Germline CDR1 MGHDK, CDR2 SYGVNS. Between the trimmed V and J ends, which lost 6 bases and 9 bases, there was a span of 18 bases. This CDR3 region has 14 residues. As DNA, the CDR3 is TGTGCCAGCAGCGGCTTCGGAGCTAACGGGCCCCAGCATTTT. Its translation: CASSGFGANGPQHF.

This clonotype has only one observation. Being one base from a much bigger clone, this may be a read error. This chain joins TRBV19 and TRBJ1-4, with D possibly being TRBD1 (6 bases). This CDR3 comprises 16 residues. Germline loops: CDR1 LNHDA, CDR2 SQIVND (reference sequence). The DNA for the CDR3 is TGTGCCAGTAGTATCATCTCAGGGGCCCCTAATGAAAAACTGTCTTTT. This sequence encodes CASSIISGAPNEKLSF.

This clonotype appeared many times. The chain links TRBV4-1 to TRBJ1-6; the match to TRBD1 covers 8 bases. This CDR3 contains 16 residues. J was trimmed by 9 bases and V by 4 bases; bases with no gene match: 11. CDR1 is MGHRA and CDR2 is YSYEKL in the germline V gene. CDR3 in DNA: TGCGCCAGCAGCCCTCCGGACAGGGTATCCTCTTCACCCCTCCACTTT. Translating gives CASSPPDRVSSSPLHF.

The chain couples TRBV19 to TRBJ2-5; D perhaps matches TRBD2 (5 bases). CDR1 is LNHDA, CDR2 SQIVND, per germline (reference sequence). The CDR3 consists of 13 residues. V was trimmed by 5 bases and J by 10 bases, leaving 17 bases between them. The CDR3 here is CASSQSEGANQYF. In DNA form, the CDR3 reads TGTGCCAGTAGTCAATCAGAGGGAGCAAACCAGTACTTC.

This clonotype appeared a single time. This chain joins TRBV29-1 and TRBJ2-3; 8 nucleotides line up with TRBD2. Trimming took 4 bases from V and 5 from J; bases not matched to a gene: 11. Germline loops: CDR1 SQVTM, CDR2 ANQGSEA. The CDR3 has 15 amino acids. CDR3 nucleotides: TGCAGCGTTGGGGATAGCGGGGCCCTCAGAGATACGCAGTATTTT. Protein product: CSVGDSGALRDTQYF.

The sample holds many counts of this clonotype. The chain combines TRBV20-1 with TRBJ1-1, with TRBD1 matching over 8 bases. This CDR3 is built from 14 residues. The ends lost 1 base at V and 1 base at J; junction bases unmatched: 2. Germline CDR1 reads DFQATT; CDR2 reads SNEGSKA (reference sequence). The CDR3 loop is CSARAGGSNTEAFF. The CDR3 DNA is TGCAGTGCTAGAGCAGGGGGCTCGAACACTGAAGCTTTCTTT.

This chain joins TRBV2 and TRBJ2-7; weak D call: TRBD2 (6 bases). CDR1 is SNHLY, CDR2 FYNNEI, per germline. The ends were cut back, 3 bases at V and 6 bases at J, with 15 bases in the middle. The length of the CDR3 is 14 residues. The CDR3 region is CASSDGGVSPEQYF. The CDR3 DNA follows: TGTGCCAGCAGTGACGGGGGAGTGAGTCCCGAGCAGTACTTC.

CDR3 nucleotides: TGCACCGGTAGGGGGGCAGGCCACATTGGATCCCAGCATTTT. Its translation: CTGRGAGHIGSQHF. The chain joins TRBV29-1 to TRBJ1-5, with D tentatively TRBD1 (6 bases). This CDR3 spans 14 amino acids. Germline V CDR1 and CDR2: SQVTM, ANQGSEA.

As to this clonotype: One base away lies a much larger clone, so this may be a sequencing read error. The chain links TRBV9 to TRBJ2-1, with D tentatively TRBD2 (5 bases). This CDR3 is 13 amino acids long. V lost 7 bases to trimming and J lost 5 bases, with 13 bases between them. CDR1 is SGDLS, CDR2 YYNGEE, per germline. The CDR3: CASGGRVDNEQFF. CDR3 in DNA: TGTGCCAGCGGTGGGCGGGTTGACAATGAGCAGTTCTTC.

Notes on this clonotype: A read error may explain this, as a much larger clone is one base away. This chain uses TRBV5-1 with TRBJ2-3, with a tentative D call TRBD1 (5 bases). The assigned J gene may be wrong: the sequence end matches TRBJ1-5 better. The CDR3 sequence is 15 residues long. CDR1 SGHRS and CDR2 YFSETQ come from the germline V gene. CDR3 nucleotides: TGCGCCAGCAGCTGGACGGGGGTGAGCACAGATACGCAGCATTTT. Amino acid sequence: CASSWTGVSTDTQHF.